This T cell receptor (beta chain) emerged from a study of blood T cells in healthy people across ages. The use of a sample-barcoded 5' primer and a J-beta primer mix characterized a second PCR of 7 to 11 cycles. TCRdb re-called the 5' RACE reads with MiXCR, one entry per CDR3 protein. The sample carries hundreds of thousands of distinct CDR3 sequences, under 30% recorded once. Germline lookup yields CDR1 DFQATT and CDR2 SNEGSKA (reference sequence). The CDR3 length is 15 residues. Trimming took 3 bases from V and 8 from J, leaving 19 bases between them. This clonotype came up a few times. The receptor was derived from a woman over 75 in good health. The chain uses TRBV20-1 and TRBJ1-4; D call uncertain. What was sequenced was blood. The CDR3 spells CSASGRTGEVEKLFF. The CDR3 DNA follows: TGCAGTGCTAGTGGTCGGACCGGGGAGGTAGAAAAACTGTTTTTT.